Sequencing of this T cell receptor (beta chain) was carried out in a study of beta chain features in type 1 diabetes. The study, taken as a whole, reports: Among patients with Type 1 diabetes, TCRB CDR3s were moderately but significantly shorter in every one of the four CD4+ subsets.

A few counts support this clone. What it recognizes is unknown. V was clipped by 4 bases and J by 0 bases, with 13 bases between them. Germline CDR1 reads SGHNT; CDR2 reads YYREEE (reference sequence). The length of the CDR3 is 15 residues. The investigators reverse transcribed all of the isolated RNA, so they sequenced expressed TCRB transcripts. Naive, central memory and regulatory T cell samples yielded about 3.9 million reads on average. Assay: immunoSEQ multiplex PCR; the TCRdb copy retains only in-frame clones and omits some. The sample includes 200,000 to 300,000 clones, approximately 13% of them seen just once.

The sequenced sample consisted of naive CD4+ T cells from blood. The chain links TRBV5-4 to TRBJ1-1; possibly TRBD1 for D (5 bases). The TCR was taken from a man aged 25 to 40 with type 1 diabetes. CDR3 sequence: CASSTRQTLNTEAFF. CDR3 DNA: TGTGCCAGCAGCACCAGACAGACACTGAACACTGAAGCTTTCTTT.